What follows are 2 T cell receptor beta chains derived from one specimen sequenced in a study of CD8 T cells in ankylosing spondylitis. No antigen has been identified for these receptors. Study-wide results and limits: Typical of ankylosing spondylitis blood, it appeared, was a TCR beta motif of fewer than 10 highly homologous variants.

MiXCR was run by TCRdb on the 5' RACE reads, yielding one entry per CDR3 protein. The sample lists a few hundred thousand distinct CDR3 sequences, roughly 13% occurring once. The sample taken for sequencing was blood, either unsorted or a sorted T cell fraction (not recorded which). All receptors come from a male donor with ankylosing spondylitis.

This clonotype has ten or more counts. The CDR3 nucleotides are TGTGCCAGCAGCTTATCTCTGACAGGGGTCTCTGGGGCCAACGTCCTGACTTTC. Translation gives CASSLSLTGVSGANVLTF. This rearrangement joins TRBV7-8 to TRBJ2-6; 8 bases fit TRBD1. Germline CDR1 reads SGHVS; CDR2 reads FQNEAQ. The V gene end was trimmed by 2 bases and the J gene end by 0 bases; junction bases not matched to a gene: 6. The CDR3 consists of 18 residues.

This clonotype was counted only a few times. The chain links TRBV30 to TRBJ2-1; D is possibly TRBD1 or TRBD2 (5 bases each). Trimming shortened V by 4 bases and J by 6 bases, and 13 bases separated the two germline ends. The CDR3 spans 13 residues. Germline V gene sequence: CDR1 GTSNPN, CDR2 SVGIG (reference sequence). The CDR3 nucleotides are TGTGCCTGGAACCGGGACGCCGGCAATGAGCAGTTCTTC. This encodes CAWNRDAGNEQFF. Complete variable domain (other parts from reference TRBV30 and TRBJ2-1): SQTIHQWPATLVQPVGSPLSLECTVEGTSNPNLYWYRQAAGRGLQLLFYSVGIGQISSEVPQNLSASRPQDRQFILSSKKLLLSDSGFYLCAWNRDAGNEQFFGPGTRLTVL.